This TCR beta chain was documented in a study of memory CD4+ T cells and cytomegalovirus serostatus. Germline V gene lookup returns CDR1 MDHEN and CDR2 SYDVKM. The CDR3 loop spans 17 amino acids. Trimming took off 2 bases at V and 0 bases at J, with 13 bases between the two ends. Single viable CD3+CD4+CD8-CD45RO+ cells were sorted as the memory CD4+ T cells. Here immunoSEQ multiplex PCR was the method, and the copy in TCRdb shows in-frame clones only, minus some. The sample gives approximately 92,000 clones, 75% to 90% of which show up once; roughly 4% is in the top ten. The rearrangement links TRBV28 to TRBJ1-4; D unclear. The sequenced sample consisted of memory CD4+ T cells from blood. The receptor comes from an adult in good health and CMV-seropositive. CDR3 sequence reads: CASSLGVRTATNEKLFF. The CDR3 DNA sequence: TGTGCCAGCAGTTTAGGTGTCAGGACTGCAACTAATGAAAAACTGTTTTTT.